The sequence of this TCR beta chain was determined in a study of tumor-infiltrating lymphocytes in primary liver carcinoma. Study-level information: Recorded tumor stage was T1-T3 N0M0, with diameters of about 4.2 to 10 cm. Samples yielded about 3.5 to 7.5 million productive TCRbeta reads, similar across tissue types.

Points on this clonotype: Its antigen is unknown. The CDR3 does not close with the conserved phenylalanine or tryptophan, likely indicating a read error.

The researchers produced TCR beta cDNA from around 0.5 ug total RNA with a constant-region primer. Libraries for TCR beta were built through three nested multiplex PCR rounds, which together made up a slightly modified ARM-PCR procedure. In the first two PCR rounds, TRBV1-TRBV30 forward primers were paired with a C-beta reverse primer, and each round lasted around 10 cycles. TCRdb re-derived calls from the multiplex PCR reads in MiXCR, one entry per CDR3 protein. This sample yields approximately 79,000 distinct CDR3 sequences, of which more than 60% are seen a single time; around a quarter belongs to the top ten. The study co-extracted DNA and RNA from about 20-30 mg of unsorted bulk tissue. Study-level points and caveats: In tumor-adjacent and tumor-blood pairs, overlap was lower than in tumor region pairs.

The ends were cut back, 8 bases at V and 7 bases at J, with 12 bases in the middle. The CDR3 has 12 residues. The V gene's germline CDR1 is SGHAT and CDR2 FQNNGV. The chain couples TRBV11-2 to TRBJ2-1; D unresolved. The receptor's source is a man between 40 and 49 years old with primary liver carcinoma and hepatitis B virus infection. The specimen was liver tumor tissue from sampling region 4. The sample's subset: tumor region T4, right-lateral pole. DNA of the CDR3: TGTGCCAGCTGCCTCGTCGGGAATGAGCAGTTCTCC. Its translation: CASCLVGNEQFS.